The rows below give T cell receptor beta chains drawn from one sample of a study of T cell clones after liver transplantation. Using immunoSEQ multiplex PCR, the repertoire was profiled, and TCRdb retains in-frame clones only, with some absent. The sample consists of tens of thousands of clones, roughly 80% of them appearing once. This sample comprised CD4+ T cells from blood, obtained 12 months after liver transplant. These receptors were obtained from a human patient who received a liver transplant. A share of the T cells may be of graft donor origin. The CDR3 runs from the conserved cysteine through the conserved F or W. Fields, in order: J gene, clone size, V gene, D gene, CDR3 protein, CDR3 DNA. D genes are given only for firm matches. Clone sizes are given selectively: once, few, many, or a class where the clone is expanded.

j_gene: TRBJ1-1; abundance: NA; v_gene: TRBV5-1; d_gene: NA; CDR3aa: CASSPDGNTEAFF; CDR3nt: TGCGCCAGCAGCCCAGACGGGAACACTGAAGCTTTCTTT
j_gene: TRBJ1-2; abundance: NA; v_gene: TRBV5-4; d_gene: TRBD1; CDR3aa: CASSLGQGMDYTF; CDR3nt: TGTGCCAGCAGCCTCGGACAGGGTATGGACTACACCTTC
j_gene: TRBJ2-7; abundance: NA; v_gene: TRBV5-1; d_gene: TRBD1; CDR3aa: CASRQGDYGEQYF; CDR3nt: TGCGCCAGCAGACAGGGGGATTATGGCGAGCAGTACTTC
j_gene: TRBJ2-1; abundance: NA; v_gene: TRBV18; d_gene: NA; CDR3aa: CASSPLGGSDEQFF; CDR3nt: TGTGCCAGCTCACCACTAGGGGGTAGCGATGAGCAGTTCTTC
j_gene: TRBJ1-1; abundance: NA; v_gene: TRBV5-1; d_gene: NA; CDR3aa: CASSLVSVQASNTEAFF; CDR3nt: TGCGCCAGCAGCTTGGTATCCGTGCAGGCTTCGAACACTGAAGCTTTCTTT
j_gene: TRBJ2-5; abundance: NA; v_gene: TRBV5-1; d_gene: TRBD2; CDR3aa: CASSETSGYRETQYF; CDR3nt: TGCGCCAGCAGCGAAACTAGCGGGTATAGAGAGACCCAGTACTTC
j_gene: TRBJ1-5; abundance: few; v_gene: TRBV28; d_gene: TRBD1; CDR3aa: CASSSLRTGVKQPQHF; CDR3nt: TGTGCCAGCAGTTCCCTGAGGACAGGGGTAAAGCAGCCCCAGCATTTT
j_gene: TRBJ1-1; abundance: NA; v_gene: TRBV9; d_gene: TRBD1; CDR3aa: CASRPLQGAETEAFF; CDR3nt: TGTGCCAGCAGACCCCTCCAGGGGGCCGAGACTGAAGCTTTCTTT
j_gene: TRBJ2-5; abundance: NA; v_gene: TRBV28; d_gene: NA; CDR3aa: CASSLLYQETQYF; CDR3nt: TGTGCCAGCAGTTTGTTGTACCAAGAGACCCAGTACTTC
j_gene: TRBJ2-3; abundance: few; v_gene: TRBV19; d_gene: TRBD2; CDR3aa: CASSKLAGVVHTQYF; CDR3nt: TGTGCCAGTAGTAAACTAGCGGGAGTTGTTCATACGCAGTATTTT
j_gene: TRBJ1-4; abundance: few; v_gene: TRBV27; d_gene: NA; CDR3aa: CASSLGGNPTNEKLFF; CDR3nt: TGTGCCAGCAGTTTAGGTGGGAATCCAACTAATGAAAAACTGTTTTTT
j_gene: TRBJ2-5; abundance: NA; v_gene: TRBV18; d_gene: NA; CDR3aa: CASSLSGETQYF; CDR3nt: TGTGCCAGCTCACTGTCTGGAGAGACCCAGTACTTC